Below are 5 T cell receptor beta chains sequenced from a single sample in a study of cytomegalovirus exposure and HLA in healthy donors. This table comes from immunoSEQ multiplex PCR, and its TCRdb copy is limited to in-frame clones, with some not included. The sample shows about 98,000 clones, 87% of them seen only once. The sequencing sample was made of PBMCs. The receptor set was obtained from a woman in her twenties or thirties in good health and CMV-seronegative.

This chain links TRBV6-5 with TRBJ1-1; TRBD1 is a possible D gene (6 bases). Trimming removed 7 bases from V and 5 bases from J, with 20 bases in between. The germline gives CDR1 MNHEY, CDR2 SVGAGI. The CDR3 loop spans 15 amino acids. DNA of the CDR3: TGTGCCAGCAAAAGGAAGGTTGTACAGGGAACTGAAGCTTTCTTT. Amino acids: CASKRKVVQGTEAFF.

The chain couples TRBV5-1 to TRBJ2-7; a weak D match, TRBD2 (6 bases). This CDR3 is 13 amino acids long. Germline values: CDR1 SGHRS, CDR2 YFSETQ. V was shortened by 0 bases and J by 7 bases, with 11 bases between the two germline ends. Here the CDR3 reads CASSLVGRGEQYF. As DNA, the CDR3 is TGCGCCAGCAGCTTGGTCGGGAGAGGGGAGCAGTACTTC.

This clone was seen once. The CDR3 loop reads CASSPGLGNTEAFF. CDR3 DNA sequence: TGTGCCAGCTCCCCGGGACTTGGGAACACTGAAGCTTTCTTT. The V gene is TRBV7-3, the J gene TRBJ1-1; possible D gene TRBD1, 5 bases. Per the germline V gene, CDR1 is SGHTA and CDR2 is FQGTGA. The CDR3 loop spans 14 amino acids. V was cut by 8 bases and J by 1 base, with 14 bases left in between.

The V gene is TRBV7-2, the J gene TRBJ2-7; D is ambiguous. Germline V gene sequence: CDR1 SGHTA, CDR2 FQGNSA. With 5 bases removed from V and 5 bases from J, the gap between germline ends came to 7 bases. The CDR3 is 11 amino acids. This CDR3 reads CASSAEHEQYF. DNA of the CDR3: TGTGCCAGCAGCGCAGAACACGAGCAGTACTTC.

The chain recombines TRBV5-1 with TRBJ2-5, with 8 bases matching TRBD1. Germline-derived CDR1 and CDR2 are SGHRS and YFSETQ. CDR3 length: 16 residues. The trim removed 6 bases at V and 0 bases at J, leaving 10 bases unmatched. CDR3 nucleotide sequence: TGCGCCAGCACGGGCCCGGACAGGGAATACCAAGAGACCCAGTACTTC. It is translated as CASTGPDREYQETQYF.